Only a few counts were recorded for the clone carrying this T cell receptor (beta chain). Its antigen is undetermined. The sample comes from a study of CD8 T cells in ankylosing spondylitis. Overall study findings and caveats: Certain motif variants had earlier appeared in reactive arthritis synovial fluid and blood. Peripheral blood held disease-linked clones only at relatively low frequency, and these were CD8+. Clones linked to disease were reported to show significant enrichment in matched ankylosing spondylitis synovial fluid. Characteristic of ankylosing spondylitis blood, it appeared, was a TCR beta motif comprising eight highly homologous variants.

V was clipped by 3 bases and J by 0 bases; unmatched bases: 5. CDR1 is DFQATT, CDR2 SNEGSKA, per germline (reference sequence). The CDR3 spans 15 residues. One entry per CDR3 protein, called by TCRdb with MiXCR from the 5' RACE reads. This table has about 90,000 distinct CDR3 sequences, roughly 9% appearing once. The chain couples TRBV20-1 to TRBJ2-1, with 7 nucleotides matching TRBD1. The source of this sequence is a male donor with ankylosing spondylitis. The material sequenced was blood, either unsorted or a sorted T cell fraction (not recorded which). CDR3 region: CSASQDRSSYNEQFF. The CDR3 DNA reads TGCAGTGCTAGCCAGGACAGGAGCTCCTACAATGAGCAGTTCTTC.